A single sample is the source of the 8 T cell receptor beta chains below, sequenced in a study of vaccination and CD4 T cells after COVID-19 (dated by TCRdb to 2022 to 2024). Their antigen targets remain unknown. Receptors were amplified or captured by PCR. TCRdb lists the instrument as Illumina iSeq 100. At the Johns Hopkins FTIC core, DNA from the cultured CD4+ T cells underwent TCR sequencing with the Oncomine TCR Beta short-read assay. The public reads were reanalyzed by TCRdb: fastp trimming at Q25, MiXCR alignment, in-frame beta chains only. Each entry merges the rows of one CDR3 protein and shows their most common DNA and genes. The sample yields 13,000 or so distinct CDR3 sequences; 41% were counted once. The top ten constitute about 9.3% of the sample. Sample treatment or condition, as interpreted from the label and publication: roughly nine-day PBMC culture with coronavirus spike peptide pools or control peptides (ViraFEST assay).

Here the sequenced sample was CD4+ T cells from blood, cultured in vitro, taken after SARS-CoV-2 vaccination. The receptors stem from a human donor who had recovered from COVID-19.

The chain uses TRBV28 and TRBJ2-1, with 9 bases matching TRBD1. This CDR3 is built from 15 residues. CDR1 is MDHEN and CDR2 is SYDVKM in the germline V gene. J was trimmed by 7 bases and V by 3 bases; bases with no gene match: 7. The CDR3 DNA is TGTGCCAGCAGTTTCCCCGGGACAGGGAAGAATGAGCAGTTCTTC. Its protein product is CASSFPGTGKNEQFF.

In this sample, this clonotype turned up a few times. V usage is TRBV7-9 and J usage is TRBJ2-1; 9 bases match TRBD2. Germline values: CDR1 SEHNR, CDR2 FQNEAQ (reference sequence). The CDR3 contains 18 residues. The V segment lost 4 bases and the J segment 4 bases; nucleotides outside the gene matches: 14. Here the CDR3 DNA reads TGTGCCAGCAGCTCCTTCAAAATCTCTAGCGGGGTGTACAATGAGCAGTTCTTC. Amino acids: CASSSFKISSGVYNEQFF.

There are a few counts of this clonotype. The chain uses TRBV7-9 and TRBJ1-2; D gene ambiguous. This CDR3 region has 13 residues. CDR1 SEHNR and CDR2 FQNEAQ come from the germline V gene (reference sequence). The V and J ends lost 1 base and 7 bases respectively, with 10 bases between them. CDR3: CASSLDSVGGYTF. The CDR3 bases are TGTGCCAGCAGCTTAGACAGCGTAGGTGGCTACACCTTC.

A few counts support this clonotype. The genes are TRBV25-1 and TRBJ1-5; 8 nucleotides line up with TRBD1. J was trimmed by 6 bases and V by 6 bases; bases with no gene match: 7. Germline loops: CDR1 MGHDK, CDR2 SYGVNS. This CDR3 is 14 amino acids long. Here the CDR3 DNA reads TGTGCCAGCAGCCCGACAGGGGTCAGTCAGCCCCAGCATTTT. Protein sequence: CASSPTGVSQPQHF.

The DNA of the CDR3 is TGTGCCAGCAGTTACGCCGCAGGGCTGTCTTTCTTT. It translates to CASSYAAGLSFF. The J gene is TRBJ1-1, the V gene TRBV6-2 or TRBV6-3, with D possibly matching TRBD1 (5 bases). This CDR3 comprises 12 residues. The V end was cut by 2 bases, the J end by 12 bases, with 13 bases between. Germline values: CDR1 MNHEY, CDR2 SVGEGT.

This sequence joins TRBV5-4 and TRBJ1-2, with 7 bases that match TRBD1. The CDR3 is 14 residues long. V lost 7 bases, J lost 8 bases, and 14 bases stayed unmatched. Germline CDR1 and CDR2: SGHNT and YYREEE (reference sequence). The chain's CDR3 is CASRNLRQGGGYTF. The CDR3 DNA is TGTGCCAGCCGAAACCTAAGACAGGGAGGGGGCTACACCTTC.

This clonotype is termed medium-sized. J is TRBJ1-5 and V is TRBV20-1; 7 bases match TRBD1. Trimming at V came to 5 bases and at J to 7 bases, leaving 14 bases not matched to a gene. Germline CDR1 and CDR2: DFQATT and SNEGSKA (reference sequence). The CDR3 has 15 amino acids. CDR3 DNA: TGCAGTGCTTCCCGGACAGGATCAGTAGACCAGCCCCAGCATTTT. Its protein is CSASRTGSVDQPQHF.

A few counts support this clonotype. The gene calls are TRBV20-1 and TRBJ2-5, with D unresolved. Per germline, CDR1 DFQATT and CDR2 SNEGSKA (reference sequence). V was trimmed by 2 bases and J by 5 bases, leaving 9 bases between them. The CDR3 has 12 amino acids. CDR3 region: CSARMYGETQYF. The CDR3 bases are TGCAGTGCTAGAATGTATGGGGAGACCCAGTACTTC.